These 9 T cell receptor beta chains were all obtained from the same sample, sequenced in a study of T cell repertoires in ileal Crohn's disease. Method: immunoSEQ multiplex PCR; TCRdb's copy keeps in-frame clones and lacks some. The table shows roughly 30,000 clones, with about 80% occurring only once. Sequencing input: ileal tissue. The receptors stem from an adult with Crohn's disease.

The chain links TRBV5-1 to TRBJ2-6, with a weak D call TRBD2 (6 bases). The CDR3 extends over 17 amino acids. Trimming stripped 0 bases from V and 2 bases from J, with 12 bases between. Germline V gene sequence: CDR1 SGHRS, CDR2 YFSETQ. The CDR3 loop is CASSLDSGGAGANVLTF. CDR3 DNA: TGCGCCAGCAGCTTGGATTCCGGGGGAGCTGGGGCCAACGTCCTGACTTTC. The full variable domain, rest sourced from reference TRBV5-1 and TRBJ2-6, is KAGVTQTPRYLIKTRGQQVTLSCSPISGHRSVSWYQQTPGQGLQFLFEYFSETQRNKGNFPGRFSGRQFSNSRSEMNVSTLELGDSALYLCASSLDSGGAGANVLTFGAGSRLTVL.

The chain's CDR3 is CASSLTGGSVEQYF. The DNA for the CDR3 is TGTGCCAGCAGCCTTACAGGGGGCTCCGTCGAGCAGTACTTC. The chain recombines TRBV11-3 with TRBJ2-5, with TRBD1 identical over 9 bases. The J call is uncertain, as TRBJ2-7 better fits the DNA end. CDR3 length: 14 amino acids. Germline V gene lookup returns CDR1 SGHNT and CDR2 YENEEA.

This chain uses TRBV5-1 with TRBJ1-2, with 7 bases aligning to TRBD1. In germline, CDR1 is SGHRS, CDR2 YFSETQ. The CDR3 covers 14 residues. V lost 5 bases, J lost 5 bases, and 9 bases stayed unmatched. The CDR3 is CASSVGQSGYGYTF. The CDR3 DNA is TGCGCCAGCAGTGTGGGACAGTCGGGTTATGGCTACACCTTC. Filled out from reference TRBV5-1 and TRBJ1-2, the complete variable domain reads KAGVTQTPRYLIKTRGQQVTLSCSPISGHRSVSWYQQTPGQGLQFLFEYFSETQRNKGNFPGRFSGRQFSNSRSEMNVSTLELGDSALYLCASSVGQSGYGYTFGSGTRLTVV.

The rearrangement uses TRBV19 and TRBJ2-7; possible D gene TRBD2, 6 bases. Germline CDR1 is LNHDA and CDR2 is SQIVND (reference sequence). The CDR3 extends over 14 amino acids. V was trimmed by 5 bases and J by 3 bases, leaving 14 bases between them. The CDR3 DNA sequence: TGTGCCAGTAGTTTCGGGAGTTTAGGCTACGAGCAGTACTTC. Its translation: CASSFGSLGYEQYF.

The chain uses TRBV12-5 and TRBJ1-1, with D uncertain. Germline V gene lookup returns CDR1 LGHNT and CDR2 FRNRAP. The CDR3 consists of 14 residues. V was shortened by 1 base and J by 3 bases, with 9 bases between the two germline ends. CDR3 amino acids: CASGLGGKDTEAFF. The CDR3 nucleotides read TGTGCTAGTGGTTTGGGAGGGAAAGACACTGAAGCTTTCTTT. The full variable domain, rest sourced from reference TRBV12-5 and TRBJ1-1, is DARVTQTPRHKVTEMGQEVTMRCQPILGHNTVFWYRQTMMQGLELLAYFRNRAPLDDSGMPKDRFSAEMPDATLATLKIQPSEPRDSAVYFCASGLGGKDTEAFFGQGTRLTVV.

This chain links TRBV19 with TRBJ1-1; D is unresolved. Trimming stripped 3 bases from V and 7 bases from J, with 9 bases between. The CDR3 loop spans 12 amino acids. CDR1 LNHDA and CDR2 SQIVND come from the germline V gene (reference sequence). The CDR3: CASSIKESEAFF. Written as DNA, the CDR3 is TGTGCCAGTAGTATCAAAGAGAGTGAAGCTTTCTTT.

The chain is built from TRBV27 and TRBJ2-7; tentative D call: TRBD1 (5 bases). Germline CDR1 is MNHEY and CDR2 is SMNVEV (reference sequence). The length of the CDR3 is 16 residues. The V end lost 6 bases, the J end lost 2 bases, and 20 bases lay between the germline ends. CDR3 DNA: TGTGCCAGCAGCCCCTACGCGGACATTCGCACCTACGAGCAGTACTTC. Protein: CASSPYADIRTYEQYF.

The chain employs TRBV9 and TRBJ2-7; 8 positions match TRBD1. V lost 2 bases to trimming and J lost 9 bases; unmatched junction nucleotides: 10. Looked up from germline, CDR1 is SGDLS and CDR2 is YYNGEE. The CDR3 is made up of 14 amino acids. The CDR3 nucleotides read TGTGCCAGCAGCGTGACAGGGGCCGACGAAGGGCAGTACTTC. It codes for CASSVTGADEGQYF. The full variable domain, its missing parts supplied by reference TRBV9 and TRBJ2-7, is DSGVTQTPKHLITATGQRVTLRCSPRSGDLSVYWYQQSLDQGLQFLIQYYNGEERAKGNILERFSAQQFPDLHSELNLSSLELGDSALYFCASSVTGADEGQYFGPGTRLTVT.

The genes are TRBV28 and TRBJ2-7; 8 bases fit TRBD2. Germline V gene sequence: CDR1 MDHEN, CDR2 SYDVKM. The J segment lost 0 bases and the V segment lost 6 bases, leaving 4 bases of the junction unmatched. This CDR3 has 14 amino acids. CDR3 protein: CASRLGGASYEQYF. CDR3 nucleotides: TGTGCCAGCAGACTCGGGGGGGCCTCCTACGAGCAGTACTTC. The full variable domain, with the rest looked up from reference TRBV28 and TRBJ2-7, is DVKVTQSSRYLVKRTGEKVFLECVQDMDHENMFWYRQDPGLGLRLIYFSYDVKMKEKGDIPEGYSVSREKKERFSLILESASTNQTSMYLCASRLGGASYEQYFGPGTRLTVT.